This T cell receptor beta chain stems from a study of T-cell memory formation after mild COVID-19. A note on this clonotype: What it binds is unknown.

Findings and limits, study-wide: Day 15 to 85 contracting clones showed balanced CD4/CD8; later expanders leaned CD4+. Second-wave clones peaking on day 37 lacked confirmed SARS-CoV-2 specificity.

Germline V gene sequence: CDR1 SGHAT, CDR2 FQNNGV. This CDR3 contains 16 residues. Trimming at V came to 1 base and at J to 3 bases, leaving 9 bases not matched to a gene. MiXCR was run by TCRdb on the 5' RACE reads, yielding one entry per CDR3 protein. The sample lists around 500,000 distinct CDR3 sequences; about 20% were seen once. The chain couples TRBV11-2 to TRBJ2-7, with 7 bases lining up with TRBD1. Sequenced material: PBMCs or a T cell subset sorted from them (not recorded which). The source is an adult woman who had mild COVID-19 (a few samples of this study predate the infection). Cell type and time point are not known. CDR3 coding DNA: TGTGCCAGCAGCTTAGTAAGTTGGGACAGCGACTACGAGCAGTACTTC. It yields the protein CASSLVSWDSDYEQYF.